This TCR beta chain emerged from a study of T cell repertoires in cytomegalovirus infection. Study summary: Evidence of both CMV infection and a matching HLA type came from public TCR beta signatures.

Each CDR3 protein gets one entry after TCRdb re-called the reads with MiXCR. The repertoire includes just over 300,000 distinct CDR3 sequences, roughly a sixth of them detected once, and approximately 12% sits in the top ten. Germline V gives CDR1 KGHSH, CDR2 LQKENI. CDR3 length: 16 amino acids. Trimming left V 3 bases short and J 3 bases short, with 17 bases between. The sequence came from a human donor in good health (CMV status not recorded). Some clones in this sample may be carry-over from other donors' samples. The specimen was PBMCs. The V and J genes are TRBV18 and TRBJ1-2; D is perhaps TRBD1 (5 bases). The CDR3 region has the DNA TGTGCCAGCTCACCCCCGGAAGGGGCACGATACTATGGCTACACCTTC. Its translation is CASSPPEGARYYGYTF. Full variable domain (remainder filled in from reference TRBV18 and TRBJ1-2): NAGVMQNPRHLVRRRGQEARLRCSPMKGHSHVYWYRQLPEEGLKFMVYLQKENIIDESGMPKERFSAEFPKEGPSILRIQQVVRGDSAAYFCASSPPEGARYYGYTFGSGTRLTVV.